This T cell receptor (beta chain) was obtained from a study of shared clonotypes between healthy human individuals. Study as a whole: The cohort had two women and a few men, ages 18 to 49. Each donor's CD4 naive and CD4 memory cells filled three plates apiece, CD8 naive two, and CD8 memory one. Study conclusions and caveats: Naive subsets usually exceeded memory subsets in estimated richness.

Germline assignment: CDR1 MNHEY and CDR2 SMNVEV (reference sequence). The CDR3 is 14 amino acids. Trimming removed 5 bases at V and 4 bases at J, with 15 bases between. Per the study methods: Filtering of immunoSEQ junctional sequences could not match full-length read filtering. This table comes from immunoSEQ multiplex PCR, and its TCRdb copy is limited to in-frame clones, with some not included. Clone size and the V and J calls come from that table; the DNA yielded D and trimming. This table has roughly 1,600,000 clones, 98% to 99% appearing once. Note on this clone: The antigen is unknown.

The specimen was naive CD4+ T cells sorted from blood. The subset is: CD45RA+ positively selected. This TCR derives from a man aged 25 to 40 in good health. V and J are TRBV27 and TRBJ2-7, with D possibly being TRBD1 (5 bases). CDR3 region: CASSMTVPPYEQYF. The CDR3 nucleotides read TGTGCCAGCAGTATGACAGTACCCCCGTACGAGCAGTACTTC.